This entry is about one T cell receptor beta chain. Original methodology: Nucleated cell number was recorded as an estimate derived from reference gene primer amplification. Sequencing was performed with immunoSEQ multiplex PCR; in TCRdb, only in-frame clones are kept and a portion is missing. The D gene and trimming were derived from the DNA, and the V and J assignments and clone size from that table. The repertoire has about 270,000 clones, 75% to 95% of them found once; the top ten carry around 2.8%. CDR3 size: 14 residues. Germline V lookup: CDR1 SNHLY, CDR2 FYNNEI. Trimming cost V 6 bases and J 4 bases; bases outside gene matches: 4. This specimen belongs to a study of blood T cell repertoires in COVID-19. Study as a whole: The origin of the acute and convalescent COVID-19 samples was the United States, Italy and Spain. The cDNA or gDNA used as material had been derived from T cells, B-cell-depleted T cells, or PBMCs.

The source of this sequence is a man between 40 and 49 years old who had been exposed to COVID-19. Sequencing was done on a sample of PBMCs or T cells enriched from blood (not recorded which). V gene TRBV2 combines with J gene TRBJ2-2; 8 nucleotides agree with TRBD2. CDR3 region: CASRNGRATGELFF. The CDR3 DNA sequence: TGTGCCAGCAGGAACGGGAGGGCCACCGGGGAGCTGTTTTTT.